This entry concerns a single T cell receptor beta chain. Antigen specificity is unknown. After removal of 0 bases from V and 2 bases from J, the junction contained 6 bases not matched to a gene. Germline V gene data show CDR1 as DFQATT and CDR2 as SNEGSKA (reference sequence). The CDR3 loop spans 15 amino acids. This entry belongs to a study of response to subunit inactivated influenza vaccine. Study results and caveats: It was the authors' suggestion that each seasonal influenza vaccination recruits few new T cells.

TCRdb re-called the RT-PCR reads through MiXCR, storing one row per CDR3 protein. This sample has about 800,000 distinct CDR3 sequences, with around 21% found just once. The receptor was isolated from a man aged 45-60 years who received an inactivated influenza vaccine. The V gene is TRBV20-1, the J gene TRBJ2-7, with 8 bases that match TRBD2. Source: PBMCs from blood, taken roughly 5 days after vaccination. The CDR3 reads CSARDQAGAPYEQYF. The CDR3 DNA reads as TGCAGTGCTAGAGACCAAGCGGGAGCCCCCTACGAGCAGTACTTC.